This T cell receptor beta chain was found in a study of Graves' ophthalmopathy and Graves' hyperthyroidism. The authors amplified TCR beta CDR3 regions from RNA transcripts. Second-round multiplex PCR followed a first-round RT-PCR using HTBI primers. TCRdb fed the multiplex PCR reads into MiXCR, producing one record per CDR3 protein. The sample holds over 500,000 distinct CDR3 sequences, 22% seen once. The PBMCs were taken from roughly 10 ml of fresh peripheral blood. General observations from the study: Blood also held most thyroid clonotypes expanded above 0.001 frequency.

This clonotype was counted at least ten times. Its antigen is undetermined. CDR1 is SGHTA, CDR2 FQGTGA, per germline. CDR3 length equals 15 residues. J was trimmed by 2 bases and V by 2 bases; bases with no gene match: 5. J is TRBJ2-7 and V is TRBV7-3, with TRBD2 matching over 8 bases. This clonotype originated in a woman between 18 and 29 years old with stable Graves' hyperthyroidism. Some clones in this sample may be carry-over from other donors' samples. The sequencing input was peripheral blood. In DNA form, the CDR3 reads TGTGCCAGCAGCTTAGATCCTAGCGGGCCCTACGAGCAGTACTTC. It codes for CASSLDPSGPYEQYF.